This T cell receptor (beta chain) was captured by sequencing in a study of blood T cell repertoires in COVID-19 (dated by TCRdb to the early 2020s). Concerning the study at large: Collaborator samples came from the United States, Italy and Spain and covered acute and convalescent phases of COVID-19. The material from the prospective study consisted of cDNA or gDNA derived from T cells, B-cell-depleted T cells, or PBMCs. The dataset comprised deeply sampled blood TCRbeta repertoires from subjects exposed to, actively infected with, or recovered from COVID-19. The repertoires were made available in a free public database intended to serve as a resource for research on the immune response to SARS-CoV-2. Samples came from the ongoing ImmuneRACE study (first 160 participants) plus 1,254 subjects from 6 global collaborators. Sample metadata almost always included a de-identified subject ID, COVID-19 status, age in years and sex. Where HLA class I and class II types were available, the types were taken from metadata supplied by the sample provider, not from assay-based typing. What the study reported, not specific to this receptor: The quantity of clinical and demographic metadata differed by source and by participant and was supplied without curation.

A single count supports this clone. Its target antigen remains unknown. No much larger clone is present one base from it, and per-base qualities are unavailable. The immunoSEQ Assay, a bias-controlled multiplex PCR, was used to amplify TCRbeta CDR3 regions from genomic DNA. From the authors' description of their analysis: The number of nucleated cells in each sample was estimated from the amplification of reference gene primers within the assay. To quantify the absolute abundance of each unique TCRbeta CDR3 rearrangement, sequence reads were collapsed and filtered. For each sample, productive Simpson clonality was calculated as the square root of Simpson's diversity index across productive rearrangements. TCRdb carries this immuneACCESS record with in-frame sequences only. Its versions omit some clonotypes, under half of them owing to an unresolved V gene in the studies checked, with the rest unexplained. V and J calls and clone size are those listed in that table; D and trimming were worked out from the DNA. The sample records about 110,000 clones, roughly nine tenths of which are singletons. The top ten clones comprise 3.5% to 4.5% of the sample.

Whole blood was collected in K2EDTA tubes by collaborating institutions according to the institutions' own protocols. For TCRbeta analysis, collaborators shipped samples in one of three forms: frozen whole blood, isolated PBMCs, or DNA extracted from either of those sample types. The CDR3 runs 15 amino acids, cysteine and phenylalanine included. The retained sequence is limited to the CDR3, 45 bases, with the frame set at the first base. Based on the germline V gene (reference sequence), the CDR1 and CDR2 sequences are LNHDA and SQIVND. V has 7 bases trimmed and J has 0 bases trimmed; junction bases matching no gene number 7.

Recombination linked TRBV19 to TRBJ1-1, with TRBD1 matching 8 junction bases. The sequence was collected from a middle-aged man with acute or convalescent COVID-19. The sequenced sample consisted of peripheral blood. The sequenced DNA: TGTGCCAGTATCTCGCGGACAGGGATGAACACTGAAGCTTTCTTT. Translation gives CASISRTGMNTEAFF.